Following are 3 T cell receptor beta chains from one sample sequenced in a study of T cells in Graves' hyperthyroidism and ophthalmopathy. The investigators amplified TCR beta CDR3 regions from RNA transcripts. Using the HTBI primer set, a first-round RT-PCR was run on the TCR CDR3. Using its own MiXCR run on the multiplex PCR reads, TCRdb lists one record per CDR3 protein. Of roughly 180,000 distinct CDR3 sequences listed, approximately 9% are singletons. The sample consisted of blood. Source of these receptors: a woman younger than 30 with Graves' hyperthyroidism that later progressed to Graves' ophthalmopathy.

The table lists this clonotype with many counts. The chain couples TRBV12-3 or TRBV12-4 to TRBJ1-2; 7 bases are shared with TRBD1. The CDR3 loop spans 13 amino acids. Unmatched junction bases numbered 7, after V lost 6 bases and J lost 6 bases. The CDR3 here is CASSRQGRNGYTF. CDR3 nucleotides: TGTGCCAGCAGCCGACAGGGTAGGAATGGCTACACCTTC.

This clonotype was found many times. V is TRBV27 and J is TRBJ1-5; 7 nucleotides align to TRBD1. The CDR3 extends over 15 amino acids. V trimming: 6 bases; J trimming: 2 bases; junction bases outside the gene matches: 7. Germline assignment: CDR1 MNHEY and CDR2 SMNVEV (reference sequence). The chain's CDR3 is CASRAGGDGNQPQHF. CDR3 nucleotides: TGTGCCAGCAGGGCAGGGGGAGATGGCAATCAGCCCCAGCATTTT.

This clonotype was seen repeatedly, ten times or more. This sequence joins TRBV7-2 and TRBJ2-1, with TRBD2 as a possible D gene (6 bases). Germline V gene sequence: CDR1 SGHTA, CDR2 FQGNSA. This CDR3 region has 16 residues. Trimming stripped 5 bases from V and 0 bases from J, with 14 bases between. CDR3 residues: CASSPLRGNSYNEQFF. DNA of the CDR3: TGTGCCAGCAGCCCCCTTCGGGGGAACTCCTACAATGAGCAGTTCTTC.